This is a list of T cell receptor beta chains from one sample in a study of T-cell memory formation after mild COVID-19. TCRdb re-called the 5' RACE reads with MiXCR, one entry per CDR3 protein. The sample yields fewer than 400,000 distinct CDR3 sequences, 10% to 15% seen once. The source material was PBMCs or a T cell subset sorted from them (not recorded which). The receptor set was obtained from a man aged 18 to 30 who had mild COVID-19 (a few samples of this study predate the infection). Cell type and time point are not known. Each CDR3 is given with its conserved first and last residue. A D gene is named only where the DNA matches it firmly. Rows give clone size only sometimes, using once, few, many, or a class for an expanded clone.

D gene: .
J gene: TRBJ2-2
clone size: few
V gene: TRBV7-9
CDR3 protein: CASSPRGGGSGELFFF
CDR3 DNA: .

D gene: .
J gene: TRBJ2-2
clone size: .
V gene: TRBV6-2/TRBV6-3
CDR3 protein: CARPGTQNTGELFF
CDR3 DNA: TGTGCCAGACCCGGGACACAAAACACCGGGGAGCTGTTTTTT

D gene: TRBD1
J gene: TRBJ2-2
clone size: few
V gene: TRBV20-1
CDR3 protein: CSAMYGTGTGELFF
CDR3 DNA: TGCAGTGCTATGTACGGGACAGGGACCGGGGAGCTGTTTTTT

D gene: .
J gene: TRBJ2-1
clone size: .
V gene: TRBV20-1
CDR3 protein: CSAFESGEAYNEQFF
CDR3 DNA: TGCAGTGCTTTTGAGAGTGGGGAAGCCTACAATGAGCAGTTCTTC

D gene: .
J gene: TRBJ1-2
clone size: few
V gene: TRBV7-9
CDR3 protein: CASSHTGYNYGYTF
CDR3 DNA: TGTGCCAGCAGCCATACCGGGTATAACTATGGCTACACCTTC

D gene: .
J gene: TRBJ1-6
clone size: few
V gene: TRBV19
CDR3 protein: CASSITRINTPLHF
CDR3 DNA: TGTGCCAGTAGTATTACCCGGATTAATACACCCCTCCACTTT

D gene: .
J gene: TRBJ1-2
clone size: .
V gene: TRBV6-5
CDR3 protein: CASRPNPGRRNYGYTF
CDR3 DNA: TGTGCCAGCAGGCCTAACCCCGGACGGAGAAACTATGGCTACACCTTC

D gene: .
J gene: TRBJ1-1
clone size: few
V gene: TRBV7-9
CDR3 protein: CASSYQGRGNTEAFF
CDR3 DNA: TGTGCCAGCAGCTATCAGGGGAGGGGGAACACTGAAGCTTTCTTT

D gene: .
J gene: TRBJ2-3
clone size: many
V gene: TRBV27
CDR3 protein: CASSLKRAYTDTQYF
CDR3 DNA: TGTGCCAGCAGTTTGAAACGGGCCTACACAGATACGCAGTATTTT

D gene: TRBD2
J gene: TRBJ2-5
clone size: .
V gene: TRBV4-3
CDR3 protein: CASSQGYSGAETQYF
CDR3 DNA: TGCGCCAGCAGCCAAGGATACAGCGGGGCAGAGACCCAGTACTTC

D gene: .
J gene: TRBJ2-3
clone size: .
V gene: TRBV5-5
CDR3 protein: CASSSIEDTQYF
CDR3 DNA: TGTGCCAGCAGCTCCATTGAAGATACGCAGTATTTT

D gene: .
J gene: TRBJ1-5
clone size: .
V gene: TRBV7-8
CDR3 protein: CASSVRAFGNQPQHF
CDR3 DNA: TGTGCCAGCAGCGTCAGGGCTTTTGGCAATCAGCCCCAGCATTTT

D gene: .
J gene: TRBJ1-2
clone size: few
V gene: TRBV7-6
CDR3 protein: CASSLEAAKGYGYTF
CDR3 DNA: TGTGCCAGCAGCTTAGAGGCAGCCAAGGGATATGGCTACACCTTC

D gene: .
J gene: TRBJ2-2
clone size: .
V gene: TRBV12-3/TRBV12-4
CDR3 protein: CASSFRGLSGELFF
CDR3 DNA: TGTGCCAGCAGTTTTAGGGGGTTGTCCGGGGAGCTGTTTTTT

D gene: TRBD1
J gene: TRBJ2-1
clone size: many
V gene: TRBV24-1
CDR3 protein: CATSDGSGTASSYNEQFF
CDR3 DNA: TGTGCCACCAGTGATGGGTCCGGGACAGCGAGCTCCTACAATGAGCAGTTCTTC

D gene: .
J gene: TRBJ2-5
clone size: many
V gene: TRBV7-3
CDR3 protein: CASSRSPGETQYF
CDR3 DNA: TGTGCCAGCAGCCGAAGCCCAGGGGAGACCCAGTACTTC

D gene: TRBD1
J gene: TRBJ2-7
clone size: few
V gene: TRBV11-1
CDR3 protein: CASSIDRVPYEQYF
CDR3 DNA: TGTGCCAGCAGCATAGACAGGGTACCCTACGAGCAGTACTTC

D gene: .
J gene: TRBJ2-7
clone size: few
V gene: TRBV7-2
CDR3 protein: CASSFGSSYEQYF
CDR3 DNA: TGTGCCAGCAGCTTCGGCAGCTCCTACGAGCAGTACTTC

D gene: .
J gene: TRBJ2-1
clone size: many
V gene: TRBV7-9
CDR3 protein: CASSLVGGRSYNEQFF
CDR3 DNA: TGTGCCAGCAGCTTAGTAGGGGGGCGCTCCTACAATGAGCAGTTCTTC

D gene: .
J gene: TRBJ2-5
clone size: .
V gene: TRBV7-3
CDR3 protein: CASSYTYQETQYF
CDR3 DNA: TGTGCCAGCAGCTACACCTACCAAGAGACCCAGTACTTC

D gene: .
J gene: TRBJ2-3
clone size: few
V gene: TRBV5-5
CDR3 protein: CASSTTGLGDTQYF
CDR3 DNA: TGTGCCAGCAGCACCACAGGTCTAGGGGATACGCAGTATTTT

D gene: .
J gene: TRBJ2-2
clone size: .
V gene: TRBV15
CDR3 protein: CATSRTGNTGELFF
CDR3 DNA: TGTGCCACCAGCAGGACAGGGAACACCGGGGAGCTGTTTTTT

D gene: .
J gene: TRBJ2-1
clone size: .
V gene: TRBV3-1
CDR3 protein: CASTQGGGYNEQFF
CDR3 DNA: TGTGCCAGCACCCAAGGGGGGGGATACAATGAGCAGTTCTTC

D gene: TRBD1
J gene: TRBJ2-5
clone size: many
V gene: TRBV7-6
CDR3 protein: CASSSPTGTETQYF
CDR3 DNA: TGTGCCAGCAGCTCGCCGACAGGGACCGAGACCCAGTACTTC

D gene: .
J gene: TRBJ1-1
clone size: .
V gene: TRBV29-1
CDR3 protein: CSVAPVLNTEAFF
CDR3 DNA: TGCAGCGTGGCCCCGGTGCTGAACACTGAAGCTTTCTTT

D gene: .
J gene: TRBJ2-7
clone size: .
V gene: TRBV5-1
CDR3 protein: CASSLESRSYEQYF
CDR3 DNA: TGCGCCAGCAGCTTGGAGTCACGTTCCTACGAGCAGTACTTC

D gene: TRBD1
J gene: TRBJ1-6
clone size: few
V gene: TRBV5-1
CDR3 protein: CASSGGQGPNSPLHF
CDR3 DNA: TGCGCCAGCAGCGGGGGACAGGGTCCTAATTCACCCCTCCACTTT

D gene: TRBD2
J gene: TRBJ2-5
clone size: .
V gene: TRBV3-1
CDR3 protein: CASSPQSVAGETQYF
CDR3 DNA: TGTGCCAGCAGCCCCCAGTCGGTAGCGGGGGAGACCCAGTACTTC

D gene: TRBD1
J gene: TRBJ1-1
clone size: once
V gene: TRBV6-1
CDR3 protein: CASRDRSMNTEAFF
CDR3 DNA: TGTGCCAGCAGGGACAGGAGTATGAACACTGAAGCTTTCTTT

D gene: .
J gene: TRBJ1-1
clone size: many
V gene: TRBV6-5
CDR3 protein: CASSPAGGARGTEAFF
CDR3 DNA: TGTGCCAGCAGTCCCGCAGGAGGGGCCAGGGGCACTGAAGCTTTCTTT

D gene: .
J gene: TRBJ2-6
clone size: many
V gene: TRBV6-2/TRBV6-3
CDR3 protein: CASFQGSGANVLTF
CDR3 DNA: TGTGCCAGCTTCCAGGGCTCTGGGGCCAACGTCCTGACTTTC

D gene: .
J gene: TRBJ2-7
clone size: .
V gene: TRBV20-1
CDR3 protein: CSARDREGVHEQYF
CDR3 DNA: TGCAGTGCTAGAGATCGGGAAGGTGTTCACGAGCAGTACTTC

D gene: TRBD1
J gene: TRBJ2-7
clone size: .
V gene: TRBV29-1
CDR3 protein: CSVAAGGFYEQYF
CDR3 DNA: TGCAGCGTGGCTGCAGGGGGCTTCTACGAGCAGTACTTC

D gene: .
J gene: TRBJ1-5
clone size: .
V gene: TRBV7-2
CDR3 protein: CASSSYRVEDQPQHF
CDR3 DNA: TGTGCCAGCAGCTCTTACAGGGTTGAGGATCAGCCCCAGCATTTT

D gene: .
J gene: TRBJ2-5
clone size: .
V gene: TRBV7-9
CDR3 protein: CASSSEDTKEKTQYF
CDR3 DNA: TGTGCCAGCAGCTCTGAGGACACCAAAGAAAAGACCCAGTACTTC

D gene: .
J gene: TRBJ1-5
clone size: few
V gene: TRBV4-1
CDR3 protein: CASSQANGLNQPQHF
CDR3 DNA: TGCGCCAGCAGCCAGGCGAATGGGTTGAATCAGCCCCAGCATTTT

D gene: .
J gene: TRBJ2-1
clone size: .
V gene: TRBV6-5
CDR3 protein: CASSNSRSEGEFF
CDR3 DNA: TGTGCCAGCAGCAATTCCCGTTCAGAAGGGGAGTTCTTC